The 21 T cell receptor beta chains presented below share a single source sample, sequenced in a study of human versus mouse CDR3 diversity and MHC coevolution. The table came from immunoSEQ multiplex PCR; TCRdb's copy has only in-frame clones and leaves some out. The table includes about 77,000 clones, under 95% detected once. Sample: naive CD4+ T cells from blood. The subset was: CD45RO-negative CD62L-positive naive CD4 T cells. The origin of the receptors is a person aged 25-75 years in good health.

This clone was seen only a few times. The genes are TRBV23-1 and TRBJ1-1, with 9 bases fitting TRBD1. TRBV23-1 qualifies as an ORF whose function is uncertain. The CDR3 spans 14 residues. V was pared by 6 bases and J by 1 base, with 3 bases of the junction left unmatched. The DNA of the CDR3 is TGCGCCAGCAGCAACAGGGGGCGGAACACTGAAGCTTTCTTT. This gives the protein CASSNRGRNTEAFF.

The chain couples TRBV2 to TRBJ1-5; 9 bases agree with TRBD1. CDR3 length: 17 amino acids. Germline CDR1 reads SNHLY; CDR2 reads FYNNEI. Germline trimming cut 6 bases from V and 1 base from J; bases unmatched to any gene: 10. This CDR3 is CASSQNTGGQSNQPQHF. The CDR3 bases are TGTGCCAGCAGCCAGAACACAGGGGGCCAAAGCAATCAGCCCCAGCATTTT.

This rearrangement joins TRBV5-1 to TRBJ2-5; 7 bases align to TRBD1. The CDR3 consists of 14 residues. Losses at the gene ends were 4 bases for V and 3 bases for J; bases not matched to a gene: 6. The germline V gene encodes CDR1 SGHRS and CDR2 YFSETQ. CDR3 region: CASSPKDREETQYF. DNA for the CDR3: TGCGCCAGCAGCCCCAAAGACAGGGAAGAGACCCAGTACTTC.

Here the CDR3 reads CASSDRAPQDEQYF. CDR3 bases: TGTGCCAGCAGCGACAGGGCCCCTCAAGACGAGCAGTACTTC. The chain recombines TRBV27 with TRBJ2-7; 7 positions agree with TRBD1. V lost 6 bases to trimming and J lost 5 bases; unmatched junction nucleotides: 10. Germline V CDR1 and CDR2: MNHEY, SMNVEV (reference sequence). This CDR3 contains 14 residues.

The chain carries TRBV6-6 and TRBJ1-5; D may be TRBD1 (5 bases). The CDR3 extends over 13 amino acids. With 8 bases removed from V and 1 base from J, the gap between germline ends came to 9 bases. Germline values: CDR1 MNHNY, CDR2 SVGAGI (reference sequence). CDR3 region: CASQAGSNQPQHF. CDR3 nucleotide sequence: TGTGCCAGCCAAGCAGGGAGCAATCAGCCCCAGCATTTT.

V and J are TRBV5-1 and TRBJ2-5, with TRBD2 matching 9 bases. The germline V gene has CDR1 SGHRS and CDR2 YFSETQ. V was clipped by 0 bases and J by 5 bases; unmatched bases: 8. The CDR3 covers 16 residues. Written as DNA, the CDR3 is TGCGCCAGCAGCTTGGATAGCGGGAGCTTTCCGGAGACCCAGTACTTC. Encoded protein: CASSLDSGSFPETQYF.

This clone came up once. V usage is TRBV10-1 and J usage is TRBJ2-1, with TRBD1 as a possible D gene (6 bases). From germline, CDR1 is WNHNN and CDR2 SYGVQD (reference sequence). The ends were cut back, 4 bases at V and 5 bases at J, with 12 bases in the middle. The CDR3 has 14 residues. This CDR3 is CASSGGTRNNEQFF. The CDR3 DNA sequence: TGCGCCAGCAGTGGGGGGACACGTAACAATGAGCAGTTCTTC.

The CDR3 coding sequence is TGTGCCAGCAGTCGGACATATAGCAATCAGCCCCAGCATTTT. It specifies CASSRTYSNQPQHF. This chain joins TRBV28 and TRBJ1-5, with D tentatively TRBD1 (5 bases). CDR1 is MDHEN and CDR2 is SYDVKM in the germline V gene. With 5 bases removed from V and 0 bases from J, the gap between germline ends came to 8 bases. The CDR3 covers 14 residues. Full variable domain (outside the CDR3, taken from reference TRBV28 and TRBJ1-5): DVKVTQSSRYLVKRTGEKVFLECVQDMDHENMFWYRQDPGLGLRLIYFSYDVKMKEKGDIPEGYSVSREKKERFSLILESASTNQTSMYLCASSRTYSNQPQHFGDGTRLSIL.

Turning to this clone: Distinct nucleotide sequences in the sample also encode this CDR3. The V gene is TRBV19, the J gene TRBJ1-1; D is uncertain. The CDR3 is 12 residues long. Per germline, CDR1 LNHDA and CDR2 SQIVND (reference sequence). V gave up 2 bases and J gave up 7 bases, with 8 bases separating them. The chain's CDR3 is CASSIFPSEAFF. The CDR3 DNA follows: TGTGCCAGTAGTATATTCCCCAGTGAAGCTTTCTTT.

This chain joins TRBV30 and TRBJ1-1; D gene ambiguous. This CDR3 is built from 12 residues. Germline V gives CDR1 GTSNPN, CDR2 SVGIG (reference sequence). V lost 5 bases and J 4 bases, leaving 11 bases between the germline ends. This chain's CDR3 is CAWGWLATEAFF. The CDR3 DNA is TGTGCCTGGGGCTGGTTGGCCACTGAAGCTTTCTTT. The variable domain in full, completed from reference TRBV30 and TRBJ1-1, reads SQTIHQWPATLVQPVGSPLSLECTVEGTSNPNLYWYRQAAGRGLQLLFYSVGIGQISSEVPQNLSASRPQDRQFILSSKKLLLSDSGFYLCAWGWLATEAFFGQGTRLTVV.

The rearrangement links TRBV7-9 to TRBJ2-1; D unclear. Trimming left V 5 bases short and J 5 bases short, with 7 bases between. The CDR3 spans 12 residues. CDR1 is SEHNR, CDR2 FQNEAQ, per germline (reference sequence). DNA of the CDR3: TGTGCCAGCAGCCGACTTGACAATGAGCAGTTCTTC. This translates into CASSRLDNEQFF.

This clone was recorded a few times. The genes are TRBV5-6 and TRBJ1-4; perhaps TRBD1 as D (6 bases). The CDR3 is made up of 15 amino acids. Deletions cut 0 bases from V and 8 bases from J, with 14 bases between. Germline CDR1 is SGHDT and CDR2 is YYEEEE. In nucleotides, the CDR3 is TGTGCCAGCAGCTTGGCCGGGGGGCCAAGGGAAAAACTGTTTTTT. Amino acid sequence: CASSLAGGPREKLFF.

The rearrangement joins TRBV6-1 to TRBJ1-2; no definite D call. The CDR3 contains 12 residues. Germline assignment: CDR1 MNHNS and CDR2 SASEGT. Trimming pared 6 bases from V and 6 bases from J, leaving 11 bases between. The CDR3 loop reads CASRDLSHGYTF. As DNA, the CDR3 is TGTGCCAGCAGAGATTTGAGCCATGGCTACACCTTC.

This chain uses TRBV4-1 with TRBJ2-7; D gene ambiguous. Germline CDR1 is MGHRA and CDR2 is YSYEKL. The length of the CDR3 is 14 residues. V was clipped by 1 base and J by 3 bases, with 10 bases between them. This CDR3 reads CASSQGLQSYEQYF. Written as DNA, the CDR3 is TGCGCCAGCAGCCAAGGGCTGCAAAGCTACGAGCAGTACTTC.

This chain uses TRBV25-1 with TRBJ2-7, with D unclear. Germline assignment: CDR1 MGHDK and CDR2 SYGVNS. CDR3 length equals 12 residues. Trimming removed 2 bases at V and 8 bases at J, with 10 bases between. The DNA of the CDR3 is TGTGCCAGCAGTGAAGGGCAGCTGAAGCAGTACTTC. Amino acids: CASSEGQLKQYF.

This chain links TRBV19 with TRBJ1-1; tentative D call: TRBD1 (5 bases). Germline V CDR1 and CDR2: LNHDA, SQIVND (reference sequence). The CDR3 has 13 amino acids. V was cut by 8 bases and J by 1 base, with 11 bases left in between. DNA of the CDR3: TGTGCCAGTTCCAGGGCCCGGAACACTGAAGCTTTCTTT. As protein: CASSRARNTEAFF.

The CDR3 nucleotides read TGTGCCAGCAGCTTGGGACTAGCGGGGAACACCGGGGAGCTGTTTTTT. It codes for CASSLGLAGNTGELFF. This chain connects TRBV5-4 to TRBJ2-2, with 10 bases aligning to TRBD2. With V trimmed by 0 bases and J by 1 base, 0 bases remained unmatched. This CDR3 contains 16 residues. Germline CDR1 and CDR2: SGHNT and YYREEE (reference sequence).

This chain links TRBV28 with TRBJ1-1, with a possible D match to TRBD1 (6 bases). CDR3 size: 15 residues. Trimming removed 4 bases at V and 5 bases at J, with 17 bases between. Germline V lookup: CDR1 MDHEN, CDR2 SYDVKM. Written as DNA, the CDR3 is TGTGCCAGCAGTTACCCCCGGGGGGCGGGGACTGAAGCTTTCTTT. Translated: CASSYPRGAGTEAFF.

The chain is built from TRBV5-6 and TRBJ2-2; no clear D. Germline loops: CDR1 SGHDT, CDR2 YYEEEE. The ends were cut back, 4 bases at V and 0 bases at J, with 7 bases in the middle. The CDR3 has 14 amino acids. CDR3 region: CASSRRSNTGELFF. The CDR3 DNA reads TGTGCCAGCAGCAGGAGATCGAACACCGGGGAGCTGTTTTTT.

The chain uses TRBV30 and TRBJ2-5, with a weak D call TRBD2 (6 bases). Trimming shortened V by 4 bases and J by 4 bases, and 13 bases separated the two germline ends. Germline V gene lookup returns CDR1 GTSNPN and CDR2 SVGIG (reference sequence). CDR3 length equals 13 residues. The CDR3 region is CAWNSASAETQYF. The DNA of the CDR3 is TGTGCCTGGAACTCGGCTAGCGCAGAGACCCAGTACTTC.

The CDR3 spells CASITGTKAEAFF. CDR3 in DNA: TGTGCCAGCATAACAGGGACTAAGGCTGAAGCTTTCTTT. This sequence joins TRBV6-1 and TRBJ1-1; possible D gene TRBD1, 6 bases. Trimming removed 7 bases from V and 6 bases from J, with 15 bases in between. The CDR3 extends over 13 amino acids. CDR1 and CDR2 from the germline V gene are MNHNS and SASEGT.